Described below is a single T cell receptor (beta chain) sequence and its context. The sample is drawn from a study of blood T cell repertoires in COVID-19. Study-level background: Donors in the United States, Italy and Spain gave samples during acute or convalescent COVID-19.

Method: immunoSEQ multiplex PCR; TCRdb's copy keeps in-frame clones and lacks some. This table holds over 250,000 clones, just under 90% found once. V dropped 5 bases and J dropped 6 bases, with 20 bases sitting between them. This CDR3 has 16 amino acids. Germline V gene lookup returns CDR1 LNHNV and CDR2 YYDKDF (reference sequence). Seattle enrolled patients during active infection and tracked them longitudinally. Sequencing used peripheral blood. This sequence was found in a woman between 45 and 60 years old with COVID-19, enrolled during active disease. The chain links TRBV15 to TRBJ1-3, with D perhaps TRBD1 (5 bases). CDR3 coding DNA: TGTGCCACCAGCGGCAGGGAGGGAAATTGGGAAAACACCATATATTTT. Translation gives CATSGREGNWENTIYF.